Detailed here is one T cell receptor (beta chain). The source of the sample is a study of blood T cell repertoires in COVID-19. CDR1 is GTSNPN and CDR2 is SVGIG in the germline V gene (reference sequence). The ends lost 1 base at V and 8 bases at J; junction bases unmatched: 6. CDR3 length equals 13 residues. How the authors handled the data: Researchers report that nucleated cell counts were estimated from reference gene primer amplification. Using immunoSEQ multiplex PCR, the repertoire was profiled, and TCRdb retains in-frame clones only, with some absent. V and J calls and clone size are copied from that table; D and trimming were computed from the DNA. The repertoire holds 310,000 or so clones, with 87% as singletons.

The chain couples TRBV30 to TRBJ1-2; 8 bases agree with TRBD1. The TCR comes from a man over 45 with active or convalescent COVID-19. Specimen: peripheral blood. CDR3 region: CAWSAAQGVGYTF. The CDR3 DNA reads TGTGCCTGGAGTGCCGCACAGGGGGTGGGCTACACCTTC. The variable domain in full, completed from reference TRBV30 and TRBJ1-2, reads SQTIHQWPATLVQPVGSPLSLECTVEGTSNPNLYWYRQAAGRGLQLLFYSVGIGQISSEVPQNLSASRPQDRQFILSSKKLLLSDSGFYLCAWSAAQGVGYTFGSGTRLTVV.